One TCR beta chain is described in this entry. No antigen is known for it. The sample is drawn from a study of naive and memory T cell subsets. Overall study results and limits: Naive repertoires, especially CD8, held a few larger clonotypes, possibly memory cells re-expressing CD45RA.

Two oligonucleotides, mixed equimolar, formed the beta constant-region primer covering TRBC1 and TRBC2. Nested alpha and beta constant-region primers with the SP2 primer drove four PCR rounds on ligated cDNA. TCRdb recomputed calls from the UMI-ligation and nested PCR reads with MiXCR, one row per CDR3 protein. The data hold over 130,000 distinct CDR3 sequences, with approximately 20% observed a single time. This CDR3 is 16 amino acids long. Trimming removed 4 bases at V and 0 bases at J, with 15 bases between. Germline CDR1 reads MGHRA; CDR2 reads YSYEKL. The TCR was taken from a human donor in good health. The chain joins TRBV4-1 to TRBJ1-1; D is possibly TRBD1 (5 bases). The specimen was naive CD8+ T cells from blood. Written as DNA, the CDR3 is TGCGCCAGCAGCCCTATGCTGGTGACAGTGAACACTGAAGCTTTCTTT. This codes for CASSPMLVTVNTEAFF.